This T cell receptor beta chain was profiled in a study of T cells in Graves' hyperthyroidism and ophthalmopathy. Looking at the study overall: Sampling of peripheral blood happened at initial diagnosis, prior to any treatment. Findings of the study overall: A model using 13 V-J features told ophthalmopathy apart from stable hyperthyroidism. Peripheral blood also featured most of the thyroid clonotypes expanded above 0.001.

Sampled blood dates from first hyperthyroidism diagnosis, and it precedes any ophthalmopathy symptoms. Worth noting for this clonotype: Its antigen is not known.

The CDR3 runs to 12 residues. V was cut by 3 bases and J by 7 bases, with 9 bases left in between. Germline V CDR1 and CDR2: SNHLY, FYNNEI. What was amplified from RNA transcripts were TCR beta CDR3 regions. A first-round RT-PCR of the TCR CDR3 used the HTBI primer set. TCRdb reprocessed the multiplex PCR reads with MiXCR, giving one entry per CDR3 protein. This sample carries around 33,000 distinct CDR3 sequences, less than 50% of them seen once, and the ten largest clones take 5.5% to 7.5%. The receptor was isolated from a woman aged 50 to 65 with Graves' hyperthyroidism that later progressed to Graves' ophthalmopathy. The material sequenced was blood. The chain uses TRBV2 and TRBJ2-5, with unresolved D. CDR3 DNA: TGTGCCAGCAGTGACGCCAAAGGGACCCAGTACTTC. Translation gives CASSDAKGTQYF.